The subject of this entry is one TCR beta chain. This clone came up a few times. Its specific antigen is unknown. No base-level quality is on record; no much larger clone is a single base apart. The data were taken from a study of PD-L1 blockade in urothelial cancer (dated by TCRdb to between 2016 and 2019). Describing the broader study: Therapy was started around 2014 for all patients, and atezolizumab 1,200 mg was administered intravenously every 3 weeks. Twenty-five of 29 patients were identified as males with urothelial cancer of bladder origin, and a prior smoking history was reported by 18 of 29 patients. Patients had an ECOG performance status of 0 or 1 and had received between 0 and 3 prior chemotherapy regimens. Blood samples were analyzed 3 weeks after the start of treatment (second dose) and 6 weeks after the start of treatment. Blood samples gave a median of around 140,000 T cells and 82,636 unique TCRs, with a median clonality of 0.080. The study, an exploratory multi-omic analysis, examined somatic, immune and clinical correlates of response to PD-L1 blockade with atezolizumab in urothelial cancer. Pretreatment tumor samples, along with matched peripheral blood collected serially before and after atezolizumab treatment, underwent TCR sequencing. Progression-free survival longer than 6 months counted as durable clinical benefit, and TCR features were additionally tested against both progression-free and overall survival. In the same patients who had TCR sequencing, pretreatment tumors also underwent whole exome sequencing and RNA sequencing. Roughly ten patients achieved durable clinical benefit and fewer than 25 did not. Pretreatment blood TCR-seq was available for about 28 patients, at least one posttreatment blood collection was obtained for around 25 patients, and tumor TCR-seq was available for around 25 patients. Paper-wide results and their limitations: Small sample size (n ≈ 27) and many exploratory analyses mean the results are intended to be hypothesis-generating. Patients with durable benefit showed greater expansion of tumor-associated TCR clones in peripheral blood 3 weeks after starting treatment (n of about 20, p = 0.022). Improved progression-free and overall survival was found to be associated with pretreatment peripheral blood TCR clonality below the median.

CDR1 and CDR2 are read off the germline V gene as KGHSH and LQKENI. The V end loses 3 bases and the J end loses 0 bases, and a stretch of 10 bases separates them. The CDR3 contains 15 residues, cysteine and phenylalanine counted. Only CDR3 DNA remains: 45 bases, in frame from the first base. Synthetic TCR analog templates were spiked into each PCR to estimate absolute template abundance from read counts. The immunoSEQ assay used bias-controlled V and J gene primers to amplify TCRbeta CDR3 regions from genomic DNA. Rearranged TCRbeta segments were sequenced at approximately 20X coverage. Processing in the source paper ran as follows. Clustering was used to correct sequencing errors, and CDR3s were annotated against IMGT to assign V, D and J genes. Out-of-frame and stop-codon sequences were excluded, and only productive TCRbeta rearrangements were used in downstream analyses. Clonality was computed as one minus Shannon entropy normalized by the log of the number of unique productive sequences. Fisher's exact test with Benjamini-Hochberg correction, using a cutoff of adjusted p below 0.01, was how clones that differed between time points or between blood and tumor were identified. TCRdb mirrors the immuneACCESS table, restricted to in-frame sequences. Some clones are absent from its copies; in checked studies, under half trace to an unresolved V gene, and the reason for the others is unknown. V, J and clone size reflect that table, while D and trimming were determined from the DNA. The sample table lists approximately 70,000 clones, 84% of them with a count of one. Approximately 10% of the sample is in the top ten clones.

The sample's time point label is to be understood as: pretreatment peripheral blood. A cohort of approximately 31 patients with locally advanced or metastatic urothelial carcinoma, treated at Memorial Sloan Kettering on a trial protocol, was included. Peripheral blood mononuclear cells were collected pretreatment and during treatment, at between 1 and 8 total time points per patient. The Qiagen DNeasy Blood extraction kit was used to purify genomic DNA from total PBMCs and tumor samples. Collected pretreatment and during treatment, PBMCs were isolated and stored as previously described. The material sequenced was PBMCs, taken around atezolizumab (anti-PD-L1) treatment. The clonotype originates from a woman aged 70-85 years with urothelial cancer. The rearranged segments are TRBV18 and TRBJ2-3; the D gene is not confidently resolved. The CDR3: CASSPSVVSTDTQYF. The nucleotide sequence is given as TGTGCCAGCTCACCGAGCGTCGTCAGCACAGATACGCAGTATTTT.